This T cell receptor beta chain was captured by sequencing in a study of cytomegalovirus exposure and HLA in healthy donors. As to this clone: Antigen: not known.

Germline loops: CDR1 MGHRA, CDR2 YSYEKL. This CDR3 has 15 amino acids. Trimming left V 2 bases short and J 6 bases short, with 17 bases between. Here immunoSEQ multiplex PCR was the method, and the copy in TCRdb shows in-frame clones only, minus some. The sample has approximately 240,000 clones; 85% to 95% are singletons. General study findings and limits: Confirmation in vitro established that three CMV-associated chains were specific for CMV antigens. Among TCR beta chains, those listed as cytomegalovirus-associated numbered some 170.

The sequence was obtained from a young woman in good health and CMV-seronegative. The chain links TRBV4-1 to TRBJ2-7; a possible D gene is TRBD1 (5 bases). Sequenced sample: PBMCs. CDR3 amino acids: CASSQRGQMLSEQYF. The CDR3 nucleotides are TGCGCCAGCAGCCAACGAGGACAAATGTTATCCGAGCAGTACTTC.